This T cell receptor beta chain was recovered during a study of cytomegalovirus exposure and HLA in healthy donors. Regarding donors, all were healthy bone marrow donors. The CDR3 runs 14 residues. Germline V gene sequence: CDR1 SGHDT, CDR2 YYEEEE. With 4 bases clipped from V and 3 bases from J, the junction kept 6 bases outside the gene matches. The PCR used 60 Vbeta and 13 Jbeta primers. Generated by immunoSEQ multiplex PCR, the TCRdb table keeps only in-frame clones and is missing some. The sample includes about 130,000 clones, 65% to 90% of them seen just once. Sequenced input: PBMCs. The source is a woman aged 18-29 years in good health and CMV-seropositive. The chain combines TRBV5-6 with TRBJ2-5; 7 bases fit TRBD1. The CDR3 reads CASSPAGTEETQYF. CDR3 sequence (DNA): TGTGCCAGCAGCCCCGCCGGGACAGAAGAGACCCAGTACTTC.